A selection of T cell receptor beta chains follows, all from one sample in a study of Ad26.COV2.S vaccination and SARS-CoV-2 variants. Libraries were prepared by immunoSEQ multiplex PCR; TCRdb keeps only in-frame clonotypes and omits some of them. The sample has about 380,000 clones, about 83% seen once. The sequencing used peripheral blood, collected in a trial of Ad26.COV2.S vaccine versus placebo. These receptors were obtained from a person between 18 and 65 years old who received the Ad26.COV2.S COVID-19 vaccine or a placebo. CDR3s include the opening cysteine and the closing phenylalanine or tryptophan. A D gene is named only where the DNA matches it firmly. Rows give clone size only sometimes, using once, few, many, or a class for an expanded clone.

j_call clone_size v_call d_call cdr3_nt cdr3_aa
TRBJ2-3 . TRBV4-2 . TGTGCCAGCAGCCAAGATCCCGGCACAGATACGCAGTATTTT CASSQDPGTDTQYF
TRBJ2-7 few TRBV5-4 . TGTGCCAGCAGCTCGCACTCGGGGTACGAGCAGTACTTC CASSSHSGYEQYF
TRBJ1-5 few TRBV5-8 . TGTGCCAGCAGCTTGGGGGGACCTAGGGGGAATCAGCCCCAGCATTTT CASSLGGPRGNQPQHF
TRBJ2-4 . TRBV7-3 TRBD2 TGTGCCAGCAGCTTAGGGAGGGTTCCCGTAGCCAAAAACATTCAGTACTTC CASSLGRVPVAKNIQYF
TRBJ1-1 . TRBV7-6 . TGTGCCAGCAGCGTTTTACAGGGGAACACTGAAGCTTTCTTT CASSVLQGNTEAFF
TRBJ1-5 . TRBV11-3 . TGTGCCAGCAGCTCCCCCTGGCCGAGGGGCAATCAGCCCCAGCATTTT CASSSPWPRGNQPQHF
TRBJ2-3 few TRBV11-1 . TGTGCCAGCAGCACGGGACTTCGGGGCGGCGATACGCAGTATTTT CASSTGLRGGDTQYF
TRBJ2-7 . TRBV6-5 . TGTGCCAGCAGTCTCTCATCGGAGGGACTCTACGAGCAGTACTTC CASSLSSEGLYEQYF
TRBJ2-5 . TRBV5-1 . TGCGCCAGCAGCTACAGGGTGGGGGGCTCGCGAGAGACCCAGTACTTC CASSYRVGGSRETQYF
TRBJ2-7 . TRBV5-4 . TGTGCCAGCAGCTCCCAAGGTGGGGCCTACGAGCAGTACTTC CASSSQGGAYEQYF
TRBJ2-3 . TRBV18 . TGTGCCAGCTCACCAACAGGACTTAACACAGATACGCAGTATTTT CASSPTGLNTDTQYF
TRBJ2-3 . TRBV19 . TGTGCCAGTAGTGGGCTGGGGGCAGGCGATACGCAGTATTTT CASSGLGAGDTQYF
TRBJ2-7 once TRBV3-1/TRBV3-2 . TGTGCCAGCAGCCAAGATCTGTTCTACGAGCAGTACTTC CASSQDLFYEQYF
TRBJ2-7 once TRBV4-1 TRBD2 TGCGCCAGCAGCCTAGAAGGGACTAGCGCCTACGAGCAGTACTTC CASSLEGTSAYEQYF
TRBJ1-1 . TRBV3-1/TRBV3-2 . TGTGCCAGCAGCCAACTTAGAGCGAACACTGAAGCTTTCTTT CASSQLRANTEAFF
TRBJ1-1 . TRBV9 . TGTGCCAGCAGCCTTATTAGGAACGCTGAAGCTTTCTTT CASSLIRNAEAFF
TRBJ2-2 . TRBV19 . TGTGCCAGTAGTATATCCACAGGCACCGGGGAGCTGTTTTTT CASSISTGTGELFF
TRBJ2-5 . TRBV3-1/TRBV3-2 . TGTGCCAGCAGCCGCCCCAGTCGGAGAGCGCCTAGCCAAGAGACCCAGTACTTC CASSRPSRRAPSQETQYF
TRBJ1-5 . TRBV19 . TGTGCCAGTAGTGCCCGCGGACGGTTAAGCAATCAGCCCCAGCATTTT CASSARGRLSNQPQHF
TRBJ1-2 few TRBV5-4 . TGTGCCAGCAGCTTTGGGGGGCCGAACTATGGCTACACCTTC CASSFGGPNYGYTF
TRBJ2-7 . TRBV11-3 . TGTGCCAGCAGCTTAGATACAGCCTACGAGCAGTACTTC CASSLDTAYEQYF
TRBJ1-1 once TRBV9 . TGTGCCAGCAGCAAAACCGGGAGTGAAACTGAAGCTTTCTTT CASSKTGSETEAFF
TRBJ2-1 . TRBV7-3 . TGTGCCAGCAGCTTAGAAGGGTATCGATACAATGAGCAGTTCTTC CASSLEGYRYNEQFF
TRBJ2-7 once TRBV9 . TGTGCCAGCAGCGTAGTAGTAGGGGGGAGGGCCCCCAGGGCCTACGAGCAGTACTTC CASSVVVGGRAPRAYEQYF
TRBJ1-2 . TRBV19 . TGTGCCAGTACCTTAGGGGCAGGGGTACGCAACTATGGCTACACCTTC CASTLGAGVRNYGYTF
TRBJ2-7 few TRBV7-9 TRBD2 TGTGCCAGCAGCTTCTTAGGCGGGGGGTACGAGCAGTACTTC CASSFLGGGYEQYF
TRBJ1-1 . TRBV27 . TGTGCCAGCAGTTTAATGGTGAACACTGAAGCTTTCTTT CASSLMVNTEAFF
TRBJ2-1 . TRBV2 . TGTGCCAGCAGTTTTTACAATGAGCAGTTCTTC CASSFYNEQFF
TRBJ2-5 . TRBV5-6 . TGTGCCAGCAGCCCTCCCTACAGGCAAATGAGACCCTTCCAAGAGACCCAGTACTTC CASSPPYRQMRPFQETQYF
TRBJ2-5 once TRBV9 . TGTGCCAGCATTTTTATACACTTC CASIFIHF
TRBJ1-6 few TRBV3-1/TRBV3-2 TRBD1 TGTGCCAGCAGCCATGGGACAGGGAATTCACCCCTCCACTTT CASSHGTGNSPLHF
TRBJ2-1 . TRBV19 . TGTGCCAGTAGTGAGGGAGCCACCAATGAGCAGTTCTTC CASSEGATNEQFF
TRBJ1-1 . TRBV30 . TGTGCCTGGAGTGTTGTGAACACTGAAGCTTTCTTT CAWSVVNTEAFF
TRBJ1-1 . TRBV20-1 TRBD1 TGCAGTGCTAGTTCACACAGGGGGCGGGGAATCGGTAGTGGGGCTTTCTTT CSASSHRGRGIGSGAFF
TRBJ1-5 . TRBV4-2 . TGTGCCAGCAGCCAAGCTAACGCGGGGATCAATCAGCCCCAGCATTTT CASSQANAGINQPQHF
TRBJ1-3 . TRBV27 . TGTGCCAGCAGTTTAATCTCGGGCTCTGGAAACACCATATATTTT CASSLISGSGNTIYF
TRBJ2-5 . TRBV19 . TGTGCCAGTAGTATGCGACGAGAGACCCAGTACTTC CASSMRRETQYF
TRBJ1-4 few TRBV3-1/TRBV3-2 . TGTGCCAGCAGCCTTGGACGGCAGGGTCAACTGTTTTTT CASSLGRQGQLFF
TRBJ2-2 . TRBV11-3 TRBD2 TGTGCATCTAGGCGGGGGAGGAACACCGGGGAGCTGTTTTTT CASRRGRNTGELFF
TRBJ1-2 . TRBV5-6 . TGTGCCAGCAGCTTGCAGGGGGGCTACACCTTC CASSLQGGYTF
TRBJ1-3 . TRBV11-3 TRBD1 TGTGCCAGCAGCTTTCCTCGCGACGACAGGGGGCCAGGAAACACCATATATTTT CASSFPRDDRGPGNTIYF
TRBJ2-7 . TRBV11-2 . TGTGCCAGCAGCTCCCCGGGTCCAGCACACGAGCAGTACTTC CASSSPGPAHEQYF
TRBJ2-7 . TRBV3-1/TRBV3-2 TRBD1 TGTGCCAGCAGCCAAGTAACCGGGACAGGGAGCGAGCAGTACTTC CASSQVTGTGSEQYF
TRBJ1-1 once TRBV5-1 . TGCGCCAGCAGCCTAGGGACCGAAAGGGAAGCTTTCTTT CASSLGTEREAFF
TRBJ2-7 . TRBV21-1 . TGTGCCAGCAGCCCCGGGGGGAGCGTAAGCTCCTACGAGCAGTACTTC CASSPGGSVSSYEQYF
TRBJ1-4 . TRBV5-5 TRBD1 TGTGCCAGCAGCTTCCGACAGGGAGGATACGAAAAACTGTTTTTT CASSFRQGGYEKLFF
TRBJ2-1 . TRBV9 TRBD2 TGTGCCAGCAGCCCCAGATCTCTAGCGGGATTCGATGAGCAGTTCTTC CASSPRSLAGFDEQFF
TRBJ1-1 . TRBV6-1 . TGTGCCAGCAGTGAAGCAGGGGCCAACACTGAAGCTTTCTTT CASSEAGANTEAFF
TRBJ2-5 . TRBV29-1 . TGCAGCATAGGACAGTCAAAAGAGACCCAGTACTTC CSIGQSKETQYF
TRBJ2-7 . TRBV30 TRBD2 TGTGCCTGGAGTGACCTGGCACTAGCGGGGTCCTACGAGCAGTACTTC CAWSDLALAGSYEQYF
TRBJ1-1 . TRBV2 TRBD1 TGTGCCAGCAGGGACAGGGGTGTTTTGGCTTTCTTT CASRDRGVLAFF
TRBJ1-3 few TRBV7-6 TRBD1 TGTGCCAGCACCCAGAACAGGGGCACTTCCTCTGGAAACACCATATATTTT CASTQNRGTSSGNTIYF
TRBJ2-5 . TRBV12-5 . TGTGCTAGTGGTTTGTCTCTTCACAGGGCCCAGTACTTC CASGLSLHRAQYF
TRBJ2-5 . TRBV4-2 TRBD2 TGTGCCAGCAGTCCTCTCGGGGGGAACCAAGAGACCCAGTACTTC CASSPLGGNQETQYF
TRBJ1-1 . TRBV7-9 . TGTGCCAGCAGCGCATCGGGGAGCCCCACTGAAGCTTTCTTT CASSASGSPTEAFF
TRBJ1-1 . TRBV9 . TGTGCCAGCAGCCCAAAGTGGAGGGTTGCTGAAGCTTTCTTT CASSPKWRVAEAFF
TRBJ1-3 . TRBV7-2 . TGTGCCAGCAGGTCAGCGAGCTCTGGAAACACCATATATTTT CASRSASSGNTIYF
TRBJ2-5 . TRBV19 . TGTGCCAGTAGTATAGAACGGGGTGCGACCCAGTACTTC CASSIERGATQYF